This T cell receptor (beta chain) was recovered during a study of blood T cell repertoires in COVID-19. For the study at large: The United States, Italy and Spain supplied acute and convalescent COVID-19 samples. PBMCs, B-cell-depleted T cells, or T cells provided the cDNA or gDNA that made up the material.

Per the study methods: From reference gene primer amplification, estimates of nucleated cell counts were derived. Generated by immunoSEQ multiplex PCR, the TCRdb table keeps only in-frame clones and is missing some. V and J calls and clone size are as listed in that table; D and trimming were resolved from the DNA. The sample contains tens of thousands of clones, over 65% of which appear only once. This CDR3 has 16 residues. Germline loops: CDR1 MGHRA, CDR2 YSYEKL. Trimming stripped 0 bases from V and 5 bases from J, with 17 bases between. The rearrangement joins TRBV4-1 to TRBJ2-7; maybe TRBD2 (6 bases). This sequence was found in a man between 60 and 70 years old with active COVID-19. Material: peripheral blood. CDR3 DNA sequence: TGCGCCAGCAGCCAAGATTCCGAGGGAGGAAGGAACGAGCAGTACTTC. Translated: CASSQDSEGGRNEQYF.